Presented here are 5 T cell receptor beta chains from one specimen sequenced in a study of cytomegalovirus exposure and HLA in healthy donors. With 60 Vbeta and 13 Jbeta primers, the PCR was carried out. Sequencing was performed with immunoSEQ multiplex PCR; in TCRdb, only in-frame clones are kept and a portion is missing. In the table there are tens of thousands of clones, around three fifths of which are singletons. The sample consisted of PBMCs. These receptors all come from a woman in her 40s in good health and CMV-seropositive.

This chain links TRBV19 with TRBJ2-1, with D maybe TRBD2 (5 bases). Germline assignment: CDR1 LNHDA and CDR2 SQIVND (reference sequence). This CDR3 region has 18 residues. V lost 6 bases, J lost 4 bases, and 25 bases lay in between. The DNA of the CDR3 is TGTGCCAGTAGAAGATGGACTGATAACCCCACGGGATACAATGAGCAGTTCTTC. Its protein is CASRRWTDNPTGYNEQFF.

This clone was detected a few times. The chain links TRBV28 to TRBJ2-1; 7 nucleotides agree with TRBD2. Trimming took 4 bases from V and 1 from J; bases not matched to a gene: 10. Germline lookup yields CDR1 MDHEN and CDR2 SYDVKM. The CDR3 is made up of 17 amino acids. CDR3 amino acids: CASSYPPAGASYNEQFF. CDR3 DNA: TGTGCCAGCAGTTACCCGCCTGCGGGAGCGTCCTACAATGAGCAGTTCTTC.

This chain links TRBV28 with TRBJ1-5; TRBD1 is a possible D gene (5 bases). Germline V gene data show CDR1 as MDHEN and CDR2 as SYDVKM. V dropped 6 bases and J dropped 7 bases, with 16 bases sitting between them. This CDR3 is built from 14 residues. CDR3 protein: CASSPRGEGQPQHF. CDR3 coding DNA: TGTGCCAGCAGCCCGCGGGGGGAAGGCCAGCCCCAGCATTTT.

The rearrangement uses TRBV2 and TRBJ1-5; maybe TRBD1 (5 bases). The CDR3 runs 13 residues. Trimming pared 2 bases from V and 5 bases from J, leaving 7 bases between. Germline CDR1 reads SNHLY; CDR2 reads FYNNEI. Here the CDR3 DNA reads TGTGCCAGCAGTGAATCAGGGTATCAGCCCCAGCATTTT. Translating gives CASSESGYQPQHF.

V and J are TRBV27 and TRBJ2-7; TRBD2 matches 13 bases. J lost 7 bases, V lost 4 bases, and 7 bases had no gene match. This CDR3 comprises 15 residues. Germline V gives CDR1 MNHEY, CDR2 SMNVEV (reference sequence). Written as DNA, the CDR3 is TGTGCCAGCAGTTCAACTAGCGGGAGGGCTGAAGAGCAGTACTTC. Protein: CASSSTSGRAEEQYF.